This T cell receptor beta chain was identified during a study of blood T cell repertoires in COVID-19. Study at large: COVID-19 samples, acute and convalescent, were from the United States, Italy and Spain. PBMCs, B-cell-depleted T cells, or T cells were the source of the cDNA or gDNA that made up the material.

The CDR3 runs to 13 residues. V dropped 6 bases and J dropped 5 bases, with 14 bases sitting between them. Germline-derived CDR1 and CDR2 are SGHTS and YDEGEE. Methods used by the authors: Estimation of nucleated cell counts was performed using reference gene primer amplification. The assay was immunoSEQ multiplex PCR, and TCRdb's table has in-frame clones only and misses some. That table supplies the V and J calls and clone size; D and trimming were determined from the DNA. The sample has 85,000 to 130,000 clones; approximately 80% are singletons. Sequencing input: peripheral blood. This TCR was sampled from an older woman with acute or convalescent COVID-19. V is TRBV5-8 and J is TRBJ1-1; D is ambiguous. CDR3 coding DNA: TGTGCCAGCATATTTGGAGGAGGGACTGAAGCTTTCTTT. Its protein product is CASIFGGGTEAFF.